This T cell receptor beta chain emerged from a study of yellow fever vaccine responses in identical twins. Overall study findings and caveats: Among the twins, the vaccine T cell response reportedly seemed partly convergent and partly personalized.

Each CDR3 protein gets one entry after TCRdb re-called the RT-PCR reads with MiXCR. The table includes thousands of distinct CDR3 sequences, 75% to 80% detected once. In the case of this clonotype: Antigen unknown.

There are 15 residues in the CDR3. V was pared by 1 base and J by 4 bases, with 2 bases of the junction left unmatched. Germline CDR1 and CDR2: WNHNN and SYGVQD (reference sequence). The chain couples TRBV10-1 to TRBJ2-3; 10 positions match TRBD2. The sequences come from T cells from blood (PBMCs), unsorted or a sorted subset (not recorded which), collected before or after yellow fever vaccination (not recorded which). The sequence was collected from a woman aged 18-35 years who received the yellow fever vaccine. Here the CDR3 DNA reads TGCGCCAGCAGTGAGTGGCTAGCGGGAGCAGATACGCAGTATTTT. Protein product: CASSEWLAGADTQYF.